The 7 T cell receptor beta chains in this list originate from one sample, sequenced in a study of blood T cell repertoires in COVID-19. The data were produced by immunoSEQ multiplex PCR, yet TCRdb's version contains in-frame clones alone and is incomplete. The data contain about 240,000 clones, nearly 85% of them singletons. Sequencing was performed on peripheral blood. These receptors all come from a human donor in a cohort sampled during active COVID-19.

The chain links TRBV30 to TRBJ1-5; D not resolved. CDR1 and CDR2 (germline): GTSNPN, SVGIG (reference sequence). This CDR3 is built from 14 residues. V lost 0 bases and J 4 bases, leaving 10 bases between the germline ends. The CDR3 spells CAWSVPGGNQPQHF. CDR3 nucleotide sequence: TGTGCCTGGAGTGTGCCAGGTGGAAATCAGCCCCAGCATTTT.

This clone was counted a few times. The chain employs TRBV6-6 and TRBJ2-1; 8 bases align to TRBD1. The J segment lost 7 bases and the V segment lost 10 bases, leaving 12 bases of the junction unmatched. This CDR3 has 14 residues. Germline V gives CDR1 MNHNY, CDR2 SVGAGI (reference sequence). The CDR3 loop is CATLTGVMGNEQFF. The CDR3, as DNA: TGTGCCACCCTGACAGGGGTGATGGGTAATGAGCAGTTCTTC.

V gene TRBV29-1 combines with J gene TRBJ2-1, with D tentatively TRBD2 (5 bases). The germline gives CDR1 SQVTM, CDR2 ANQGSEA. This CDR3 has 11 amino acids. V was clipped by 6 bases and J by 8 bases, with 11 bases between them. This CDR3 reads CSVWTVDEQFF. The CDR3, as DNA: TGCAGCGTCTGGACTGTAGATGAGCAGTTCTTC.

The chain recombines TRBV14 with TRBJ2-3; 7 positions agree with TRBD1. The V gene end was trimmed by 4 bases and the J gene end by 1 base; junction bases not matched to a gene: 5. CDR3 length: 15 residues. CDR1 and CDR2 (germline): SGHDN, FVKESK. CDR3 region: CASSRLGQGTDTQYF. The CDR3 coding sequence is TGTGCCAGCAGCCGCCTCGGACAGGGCACAGATACGCAGTATTTT.

The chain links TRBV28 to TRBJ1-5; TRBD1 aligns across 9 bases. The germline V gene has CDR1 MDHEN and CDR2 SYDVKM. Unmatched junction bases numbered 12, after V lost 3 bases and J lost 0 bases. The CDR3 runs to 19 residues. The CDR3 DNA is TGTGCCAGCAGTTTGACCGGGACAGGGCCCCCTCCTAGCAATCAGCCCCAGCATTTT. Translation gives CASSLTGTGPPPSNQPQHF.

This clone was seen just once. The chain carries TRBV3-1 (or the pseudogene TRBV3-2) and TRBJ1-3; D gene uncertain. Looked up from germline, CDR1 is LGHDT and CDR2 is YNNKEL (reference sequence). V was cut by 0 bases and J by 1 base, with 7 bases left in between. The CDR3 runs to 15 residues. CDR3 sequence: CASSQDTASGNTIYF. CDR3 coding DNA: TGTGCCAGCAGCCAAGATACAGCTTCTGGAAACACCATATATTTT.

This clone was recorded only once. V is TRBV12-5 and J is TRBJ2-1; the match to TRBD2 covers 8 bases. This CDR3 contains 12 residues. Trimming took 5 bases from V and 9 from J; bases not matched to a gene: 3. Germline CDR1 is LGHNT and CDR2 is FRNRAP. This CDR3 reads CASGRAGGEQFF. The CDR3 DNA is TGTGCTAGTGGTCGTGCGGGAGGTGAGCAGTTCTTC.